This T cell receptor beta chain was identified during a study of blood T cell repertoires in COVID-19. Profiled with immunoSEQ multiplex PCR; TCRdb holds only in-frame clones, not every one. The table lists 200,000 to 300,000 clones, approximately 85% of them singletons, with around 11% in the top ten. V trimming: 2 bases; J trimming: 4 bases; junction bases outside the gene matches: 6. CDR3 length: 16 residues. CDR1 and CDR2 (germline): SGHAT, FQNNGV. Source material: peripheral blood. The chain carries TRBV11-2 and TRBJ2-2, with 8 bases that match TRBD1. The receptor was isolated from a woman aged 55-70 years with active or convalescent COVID-19. The DNA for the CDR3 is TGTGCCAGCAGCTTACGGGACAGGCGACGCACCGGGGAGCTGTTTTTT. This translates into CASSLRDRRRTGELFF.